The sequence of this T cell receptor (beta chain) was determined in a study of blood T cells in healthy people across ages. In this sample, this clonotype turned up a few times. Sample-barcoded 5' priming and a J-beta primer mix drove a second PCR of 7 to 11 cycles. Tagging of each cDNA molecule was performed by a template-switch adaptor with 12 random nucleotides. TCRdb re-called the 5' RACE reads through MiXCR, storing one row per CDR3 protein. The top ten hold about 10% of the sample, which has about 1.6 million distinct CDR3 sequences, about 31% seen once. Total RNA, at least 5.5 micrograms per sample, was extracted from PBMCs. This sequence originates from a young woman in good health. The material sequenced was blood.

The chain's CDR3 is CSARVLAGGPDTQYF. As DNA, the CDR3 is TGCAGTGCTAGAGTACTAGCGGGAGGGCCAGATACGCAGTATTTT. The chain has TRBV20-1 and TRBJ2-3, with 13 bases that match TRBD2. The trim removed 1 base at V and 4 bases at J, leaving 2 bases unmatched. Germline lookup yields CDR1 DFQATT and CDR2 SNEGSKA (reference sequence). The CDR3 has 15 residues.